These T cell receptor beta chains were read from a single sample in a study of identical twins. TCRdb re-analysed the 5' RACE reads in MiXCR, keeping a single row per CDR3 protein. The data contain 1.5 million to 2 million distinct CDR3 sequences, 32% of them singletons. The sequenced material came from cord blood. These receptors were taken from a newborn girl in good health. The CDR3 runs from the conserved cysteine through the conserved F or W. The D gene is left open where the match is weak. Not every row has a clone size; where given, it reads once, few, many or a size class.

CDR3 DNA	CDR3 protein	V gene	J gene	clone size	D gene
TGTGCCAGCAGTTACTCGATCGCCTACGCGCAAACGTACTTC	CASSYSIAYAQTYF	TRBV6-6	TRBJ2-5	many	NA
TGTGCCAGCAGCCGGTGGACTCCCCGGGGGATGGATACGCAGTATTTT	CASSRWTPRGMDTQYF	TRBV5-6	TRBJ2-3	NA	NA
TGTGCCAGCAGCCACGGGGAGGGTAATTCACCCCTCCACTTT	CASSHGEGNSPLHF	TRBV16	TRBJ1-6	NA	NA
TGTGCCACTTTTAGGGGGCGAAAGACTAGGAACACTGAAGCTTTCTTT	CATFRGRKTRNTEAFF	TRBV11-2	TRBJ1-1	NA	TRBD1
TGCAGTGCTAGAGCCGGGACTAGCGTCCGCAATGAGCAGTACTTC	CSARAGTSVRNEQYF	TRBV20-1	TRBJ2-5	NA	TRBD2
TGTGCCAGCAGTTTATTTTCCGGGAGAGTGTACGAGCAGTACTTC	CASSLFSGRVYEQYF	TRBV12-3/TRBV12-4	TRBJ2-7	NA	NA
TGTGCCAGCAGTTCCCAGGGGGCGGCTTTCTTT	CASSSQGAAFF	TRBV12-3/TRBV12-4	TRBJ1-1	few	TRBD1
TGTGCCAGCAGCCCTAGACAGGGGAGACAATCTGGGGCCAACGTCCTGACTTTC	CASSPRQGRQSGANVLTF	TRBV14	TRBJ2-6	few	TRBD1
TGTGCCAGCAGGCTTACAGGGGCCTACGAGCAGTACTTC	CASRLTGAYEQYF	TRBV27	TRBJ2-7	NA	TRBD1
TGTGCCAGCAGCTTAGTGAGAGGAGGAGAGACCCAGTACTTC	CASSLVRGGETQYF	TRBV7-7	TRBJ2-5	NA	NA
TGTGCCATCAGTGAGTTCCAGGGGGATGAGCAGTTCTTC	CAISEFQGDEQFF	TRBV10-3	TRBJ2-1	NA	TRBD1
TGTGCCAGCAGCCAAGATCTGGGGGGCCCACAAGAGACCCAGTACTTC	CASSQDLGGPQETQYF	TRBV3-1	TRBJ2-5	NA	NA
TGTGCCAGCGGTGCCTTCCCGCCCGGGGACAACTATGGCTACACCTTC	CASGAFPPGDNYGYTF	TRBV2	TRBJ1-2	NA	NA
TGTGCCAGCAGCCCCAGGGTATTGGGGACCCAGTACTTC	CASSPRVLGTQYF	TRBV21-1	TRBJ2-5	NA	NA
TGTGCCAGCAGGGGACTAGGCCCAACCCAAATAACCAAAAACATTCAGTACTTC	CASRGLGPTQITKNIQYF	TRBV2	TRBJ2-4	few	TRBD2
TGTGCCAGCAGACCGGGACAGATCTACAAGCAGTACTTC	CASRPGQIYKQYF	TRBV28	TRBJ2-7	NA	TRBD1
TGTGCCAGCAGCGAGTACGGGGCGGGGGACTATGGCTACACCTTC	CASSEYGAGDYGYTF	TRBV27	TRBJ1-2	NA	NA
TGCAGCGTTGCCTCTAGCGGGGGGGTCGATGAGCAGTTCTTC	CSVASSGGVDEQFF	TRBV29-1	TRBJ2-1	NA	TRBD2
TGTGCCAGCAGTTACACCTTGACTAGCGGGACTTTGGGTACGCAGTATTTT	CASSYTLTSGTLGTQYF	TRBV6-5	TRBJ2-3	many	TRBD2
TGTGCCAGCAGCCCTCGGACTAGCGGGGCGGACATTCAGTACTTC	CASSPRTSGADIQYF	TRBV11-2	TRBJ2-4	few	TRBD2
TGTGCCAGCAGTGAATTGGTGCCCGGGGAGCTGTTTTTT	CASSELVPGELFF	TRBV2	TRBJ2-2	NA	NA
TGCAGTGCTAGAAGGACAGGGGGCCCTCAGCCCCAGCATTTT	CSARRTGGPQPQHF	TRBV20-1	TRBJ1-5	NA	TRBD1
TGCAGTGCTAGTGACGCACTTCAGAGGGGCTACACCTTC	CSASDALQRGYTF	TRBV20-1	TRBJ1-2	NA	NA
TGTGCCAGCAGCCTCCCTTATAAATCCTCCTACAATGAGCAGTTCTTC	CASSLPYKSSYNEQFF	TRBV7-8	TRBJ2-1	NA	NA
TGTGCCAGCAGTGTAGGGGCCTCCGGCGGGACGCAGTATTTT	CASSVGASGGTQYF	TRBV2	TRBJ2-3	NA	NA
TGCGCCAGCAGCCAAGAAGGTCTGCCCATCAATCAGCCCCAGCATTTT	CASSQEGLPINQPQHF	TRBV4-1	TRBJ1-5	NA	NA
TGTGCCAGCAGCTTAGATCACAGACATAGCAATCAGCCCCAGCATTTT	CASSLDHRHSNQPQHF	TRBV11-3	TRBJ1-5	NA	NA
TGCAGCGTTACCAGGGGGCTAACCGGGGAGCTGTTTTTT	CSVTRGLTGELFF	TRBV29-1	TRBJ2-2	few	TRBD1
TGCAGTGCTAGCACCTCCGGGACAGCAAGCTATAATTCACCCCTCCACTTT	CSASTSGTASYNSPLHF	TRBV20-1	TRBJ1-6	NA	TRBD1
TGTGCCAGCAGGATTTGGACAGACAACTATGGCTACACCTTC	CASRIWTDNYGYTF	TRBV7-9	TRBJ1-2	few	NA
TGCGCCAGCAGCTTTTGGGGGGACAGGATGACCTACGAGCAGTACTTC	CASSFWGDRMTYEQYF	TRBV5-1	TRBJ2-7	NA	TRBD1
TGTGCCACTAAAAGGGGATCTAGCGGAGGCTACAATGAGCAGTTCTTC	CATKRGSSGGYNEQFF	TRBV2	TRBJ2-1	NA	TRBD2
TGTGCCAGCAGTTTCCTCGCAACAGGGGATCGAAACACCGGGGAGCTGTTTTTT	CASSFLATGDRNTGELFF	TRBV27	TRBJ2-2	NA	TRBD1
TGTGCCAGCCGATCGACTAGCGCAGAGACCCAGTACTTC	CASRSTSAETQYF	TRBV10-3	TRBJ2-5	NA	TRBD2
TGTGCCAGCAGCTTAGATTGGCAGCGGGGGCTCACAGATACGCAGTATTTT	CASSLDWQRGLTDTQYF	TRBV11-2	TRBJ2-3	many	TRBD2
TGTGCCAGCAGTAAGCGGGGATCCCGCCTCTACGAGCAGTACTTC	CASSKRGSRLYEQYF	TRBV28	TRBJ2-7	NA	TRBD2
TGTGCCAGCAGTGAATCCCCTAGTAGGGGCAATGAGCAGTTCTTC	CASSESPSRGNEQFF	TRBV6-1	TRBJ2-1	NA	NA
TGTGCCAGTCAAGGGACAGGGAGCGGCTACACCTTC	CASQGTGSGYTF	TRBV19	TRBJ1-2	NA	TRBD1
TGCAGTGCTAGGCCTGGCAATGAGCAGTTCTTC	CSARPGNEQFF	TRBV20-1	TRBJ2-1	few	NA
TGTGCCAGAAGCCTCTCTCCGGGGACTGCAGATACGCAGTATTTT	CARSLSPGTADTQYF	TRBV7-2	TRBJ2-3	few	NA
TGTGCCAGCAGCCAAGTCTTAGGGAGCGGGAGGTTCGACGGCGATACGCAGTATTTT	CASSQVLGSGRFDGDTQYF	TRBV3-1	TRBJ2-3	NA	TRBD2
TGTGCCAGCAGTGAAGATGCTAGCGGGAGGTCAGATACGCAGTATTTT	CASSEDASGRSDTQYF	TRBV6-1	TRBJ2-3	NA	TRBD2
TGTGCCAGCAGTACGGGACTAGCAGAAGAGACCCAGTACTTC	CASSTGLAEETQYF	TRBV2	TRBJ2-5	NA	TRBD2
TGTGCCAGTAAGGGGGGAACCTACAATGAGCAGTTCTTC	CASKGGTYNEQFF	TRBV27	TRBJ2-1	NA	NA
TGTGCCAGCAGCTCCTTCCGGGACAGGGCTCCTCACAATGAGCAGTACTTC	CASSSFRDRAPHNEQYF	TRBV11-2	TRBJ2-4	NA	TRBD1
TGTGCCAGCAGCGCGGGGGGGACACTCTCGAATTTTCAAGAGACCCAGTACTTC	CASSAGGTLSNFQETQYF	TRBV12-3/TRBV12-4	TRBJ2-5	NA	TRBD2
TGCAGTGCTAGAGAGAACGGTGGAGGGCGTGAGCAGTTCTTC	CSARENGGGREQFF	TRBV20-1	TRBJ2-1	few	NA
TGTGCCAGCAGTTGGACTAGCGGGAGCAAGACCTACAATGAGCAGTTCTTC	CASSWTSGSKTYNEQFF	TRBV6-6	TRBJ2-1	few	TRBD2